A selection of T cell receptor beta chains follows, all from one sample in a study of post-analysis software for immune sequencing data. A single record per CDR3 protein comes from TCRdb applying MiXCR to the PCR reads. This table holds about 760,000 distinct CDR3 sequences, roughly 27% found once. Sequencing used blood. The receptors were gathered from a girl aged 10 to 17 with multiple sclerosis. The conserved cysteine and the conserved F or W are not part of the CDR3 here.

j_gene | v_gene | CDR3aa
TRBJ1-1 | TRBV4-1 | ASSQAAADTEAF
TRBJ2-3 | TRBV7-2 | ASSLVVRDTQY
TRBJ2-4 | TRBV7-2 | ASSQGSEALSQY
TRBJ2-5 | TRBV28 | ASSLDRVVETQY
TRBJ2-5 | TRBV6-2/TRBV6-3 | ASRLGQATKTQY
- | TRBV28 | ASSDGTEQEWTQY
- | TRBV29-1 | SVEGGGGSEQY
TRBJ1-1 | TRBV11-2 | ASSLDLGQGLRPGTEAF
TRBJ2-5 | TRBV7-9 | ASSSTGRGETQY
TRBJ1-1 | TRBV20-1 | SARTGTGDTEAF
TRBJ1-2 | TRBV20-1 | SANRRTYGYT
TRBJ1-5 | TRBV6-6 | ASSYSSQAINQPQH
TRBJ2-1 | TRBV20-1 | SASKRDNEQF
TRBJ1-2 | TRBV6-4 | ASSDGGIDGYT
TRBJ2-3 | TRBV7-9 | ACSFGLASDTQY
TRBJ2-1 | TRBV5-5 | ASSLGASVGRNEQF
TRBJ2-1 | TRBV5-1 | ASSFPRGGVSEQF
TRBJ2-7 | TRBV7-8 | ASSPNTANEQY
TRBJ2-5 | TRBV5-5 | ASSLAGAEETQY
TRBJ2-7 | TRBV7-8 | ASSTGTPWGGQY
TRBJ2-1 | TRBV6-5 | ASQGQTYNEQF
TRBJ1-2 | TRBV29-1 | TSSKGAGANYGYT
TRBJ2-1 | TRBV5-1 | ASSSFTSGRRNEQF
TRBJ2-6 | TRBV4-1 | ASSQEGPRSGANVLT
TRBJ2-5 | TRBV5-4 | ASSSRDRGLETQY
TRBJ2-2 | TRBV20-1 | SARGGANTGELF
TRBJ1-2 | TRBV29-1 | SVGGDSAYGYT
TRBJ1-2 | TRBV7-8 | ASTDSGLYGYT
TRBJ1-2 | TRBV7-2 | ASSFTGGAGYGYT
TRBJ2-7 | TRBV11-1 | ASSWGGEIYEQY
TRBJ2-5 | TRBV20-1 | SATNYPSVVAVQETQY
TRBJ2-7 | TRBV20-1 | SGEGLAGKSSYEQY
TRBJ2-3 | TRBV3-1 | ASSFETVTGTDTQY
TRBJ1-5 | TRBV5-8 | ASSLFTLNQPQH
- | TRBV18 | ASSPPGRVHEQY
TRBJ1-1 | TRBV7-9 | ASSPSTRNTEAF
TRBJ2-1 | TRBV25-1 | ASSGRQGEQF
TRBJ2-7 | TRBV4-3 | ASSQDLRVGYEQY
TRBJ1-2 | TRBV7-2 | ASSPVVDQGHGYT
TRBJ2-7 | TRBV7-2 | ASSLVRLAAYEQY
TRBJ1-1 | TRBV29-1 | SADWGNTEAF
TRBJ1-5 | TRBV6-5 | ASSRQGRHGNQPQH
TRBJ1-2 | TRBV27 | ASGNRGRDYGYT
TRBJ1-1 | TRBV28 | ASPARGDTEAF
TRBJ2-2 | TRBV12-3/TRBV12-4 | ASSLGILPDTGELF